The T cell receptor beta chain described here comes from a study of blood T cell repertoires in COVID-19. CDR1 and CDR2 (germline): LNHDA, SQIVND (reference sequence). V lost 5 bases to trimming and J lost 3 bases, with 10 bases between them. This CDR3 has 14 amino acids. The method was immunoSEQ multiplex PCR; TCRdb's version includes in-frame clones alone and lacks a portion of them. The profile shows approximately 100,000 clones, around 89% of them singletons. The sequence was obtained from a woman aged 55-70 years with acute or convalescent COVID-19. The J gene is TRBJ2-2, the V gene TRBV19, with TRBD2 as a possible D gene (5 bases). The material sequenced was peripheral blood. The chain's CDR3 is CASSPRGHTGELFF. The CDR3 DNA sequence: TGTGCCAGTAGTCCCCGGGGTCACACCGGGGAGCTGTTTTTT.